This T cell receptor (beta chain) appears in the sequencing data of a study of shared clonotypes between healthy human individuals. Regarding the study as a whole: Generally, naive subsets came out with larger estimated richness than memory subsets.

Per the original data handling: Filtering differed because ImmunoSEQ produced junction-only sequences that carried no quality scores. Clones were sequenced by immunoSEQ multiplex PCR, and TCRdb holds only the in-frame ones, with some missing. V and J calls and clone size come straight from that table; D and trimming were deduced from the DNA. This sample has millions of clones, with under 95% found just once. Germline V gives CDR1 SGHVS, CDR2 FQNEAQ. The CDR3 is 18 amino acids. V lost 4 bases, J lost 0 bases, and 20 bases lay in between. Terminally differentiated effector memory CD45RA+ cells were excluded by CCR7 positive selection of CD45RO-negative cells. Regarding this clone: What it binds is not known.

The sequenced sample consisted of naive CD8+ T cells from PBMCs. The chain has TRBV7-8 and TRBJ2-3, with D possibly being TRBD2 (6 bases). This receptor was identified in a man aged 18-30 years in good health. Some clones in this sample may be carry-over from other donors' samples. This chain's CDR3 is CASSSNLGLLSSTDTQYF. In DNA form, the CDR3 reads TGTGCCAGCAGCTCCAACCTTGGACTACTCTCTAGCACAGATACGCAGTATTTT.